The clone carrying this TCR beta chain was seen a few times. This sample was taken from a study of blood T cells in healthy people across ages. The V end was cut by 0 bases, the J end by 3 bases, with 12 bases between. The CDR3 length is 15 residues. In germline, CDR1 is SGHDN, CDR2 FVKESK. With a J-beta primer mix and a sample-barcoded 5' primer, a second PCR ran 7 to 11 cycles. TCRdb re-analysed the 5' RACE reads in MiXCR, keeping a single row per CDR3 protein. The sample has around 780,000 distinct CDR3 sequences; about a quarter are singletons. The sample also formed part of further work on T cells of mothers and their children.

The chain recombines TRBV14 with TRBJ2-7; D unclear. The sample comprised blood. This clonotype originated in a boy aged 10-17 years in good health. The CDR3 region is CASSQDSLSSYEQYF. Written as DNA, the CDR3 is TGTGCCAGCAGCCAAGATTCCCTTTCTAGCTACGAGCAGTACTTC.